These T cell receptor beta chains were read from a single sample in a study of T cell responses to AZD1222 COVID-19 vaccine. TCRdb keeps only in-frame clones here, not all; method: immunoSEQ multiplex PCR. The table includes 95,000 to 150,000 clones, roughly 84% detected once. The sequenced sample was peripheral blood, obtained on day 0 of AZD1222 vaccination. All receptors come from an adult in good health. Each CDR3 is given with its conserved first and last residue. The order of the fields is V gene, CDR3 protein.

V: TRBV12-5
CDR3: CASGPTDTQYF

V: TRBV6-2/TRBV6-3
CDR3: CASSPWANTEAFF

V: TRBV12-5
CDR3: CASGLPNTEAFF

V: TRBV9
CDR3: CASSAEGTGVDTQYF

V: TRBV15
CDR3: CATSREWLENTEAFF

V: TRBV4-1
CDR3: CASSQLGGETQYF

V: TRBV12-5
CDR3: CASGYFPHQPQHF

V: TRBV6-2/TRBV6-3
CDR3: CASSYGQGVWSPLHF

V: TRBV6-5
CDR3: CASSLGGQDRYGYTF

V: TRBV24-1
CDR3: CATSETSGRNEQFF

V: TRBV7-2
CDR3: CASSPTWTTGGQPQHF

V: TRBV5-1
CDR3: CASSWVAGQNYGYTF

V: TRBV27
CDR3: CASSFQGSRLIPLHF

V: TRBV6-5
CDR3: CASSLRENTEAFF

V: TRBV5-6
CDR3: CASSWVAGGNTGELFF

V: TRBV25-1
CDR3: CASSSHRGGSGNDEQFF

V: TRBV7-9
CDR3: CASSSGIGATNEKLFF

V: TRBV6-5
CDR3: CASTGQAPSGYTF

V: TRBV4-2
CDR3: CASSQAPGRFDSNQPQHF

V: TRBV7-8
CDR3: CASSSGQPDQPQHF

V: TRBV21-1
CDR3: CASFTGANSGANVLTF

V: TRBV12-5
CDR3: CASAFGPNRRNEQYF

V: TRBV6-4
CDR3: CASSDRVGSAEAFF

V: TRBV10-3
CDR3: CAISTGTGDLDTQYF

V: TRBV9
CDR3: CASSLQGRQETQYF

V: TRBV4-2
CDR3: CASSRTTGRDNSPLHF

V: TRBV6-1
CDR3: CASSEARRNTEAFF

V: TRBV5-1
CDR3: CASSSGTSSNNNEQFF

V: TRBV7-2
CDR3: CASRISGGSYEQYF

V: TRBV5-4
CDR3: CASSQSAASYYGYTF

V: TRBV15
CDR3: CATSREPGVRNTEAFF

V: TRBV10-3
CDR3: CAISESSSWAFF

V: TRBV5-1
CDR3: CASRVRGVWTKNSYEQYF

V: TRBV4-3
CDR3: CASSPDLTGGTTQYF

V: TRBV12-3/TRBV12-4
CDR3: CASRAQMNTEAFF

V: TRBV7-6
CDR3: CASSSPGIVGGELFF

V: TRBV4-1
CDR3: CASSGWQETQYF

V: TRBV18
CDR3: CASSPPGYQETQYF

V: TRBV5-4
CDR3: CASSLAPGRGQPQHF

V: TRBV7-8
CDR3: CASSSKGLRSSYNSPLHF

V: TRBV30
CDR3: CAWSVPETQYF

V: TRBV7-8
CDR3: CASSLAVRGANVLTF

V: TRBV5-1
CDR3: CASNPLQPAAFHEQYF

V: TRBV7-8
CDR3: CASSPRGGLNTEAFF

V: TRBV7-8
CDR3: CASSLADRRETQYF

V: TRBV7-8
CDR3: CASSSTGDLWSNYGYTF

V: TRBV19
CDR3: CASTNKQGNGYTF

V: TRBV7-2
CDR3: CASSLSPPRSYEQYF